This T cell receptor (beta chain) was identified in a study of CD8 T cells in ankylosing spondylitis. Findings of the study overall: Disease-linked clones reportedly concentrated significantly in matched ankylosing spondylitis synovial fluid. It appeared that ankylosing spondylitis blood was characterized by a TCR beta motif of several highly homologous variants. In the blood and synovial fluid of reactive arthritis, some motif variants had been previously reported.

Comment on this clonotype: Its antigen is currently unknown.

The length of the CDR3 is 15 residues. Trimming cost V 11 bases and J 3 bases; bases outside gene matches: 13. CDR1 is MNHNS, CDR2 SASEGT, per germline. Via MiXCR, TCRdb re-called the 5' RACE reads, giving one row per CDR3 protein. Counted here are some 63,000 distinct CDR3 sequences, around 6.5% occurring once; the ten biggest clones make up approximately 4.5%. V and J are TRBV6-1 and TRBJ2-7, with 10 bases lining up with TRBD1. The source is a male donor with ankylosing spondylitis. Sequenced input: synovial fluid, either unsorted or a sorted T cell fraction (not recorded which). CDR3 residues: CAAANPGQGHYEQYF. The CDR3 region has the DNA TGTGCCGCCGCTAACCCGGGACAGGGGCACTACGAGCAGTACTTC.